These T cell receptor beta chains were read from a single sample in a study of blood T cells in healthy people across ages. TCRdb fed the 5' RACE reads into MiXCR, producing one record per CDR3 protein. The table has hundreds of thousands of distinct CDR3 sequences, roughly 43% seen once. The sample comprised blood. The receptors stem from a man aged 25 to 40 in good health. The CDR3 runs from the conserved cysteine through the conserved F or W. D genes are given only for firm matches. Only some rows state a clone size, as once, few, many or a class for expanded clones.

J: TRBJ1-6
V: TRBV10-3
size: -
D: -
DNA: TGTGCCATTAGAACAGGGCGGGATTCACCCCTCCACTTT
CDR3: CAIRTGRDSPLHF

J: TRBJ2-3
V: TRBV14
size: -
D: -
DNA: TGTGCCAGCAGCCTTCAACAGGGGGGGGCGAATACGCAGTATTTT
CDR3: CASSLQQGGANTQYF

J: TRBJ2-7
V: TRBV6-2/TRBV6-3
size: -
D: -
DNA: TGTGCCAGCAGTTACTCGAATAGCCCCTACGAGCAGTACTTC
CDR3: CASSYSNSPYEQYF

J: TRBJ2-1
V: TRBV4-2
size: many
D: TRBD1
DNA: TGTGCCAGCAGCCAAGATCTTGTGACAGGGGCCAATGAGCAGTTCTTC
CDR3: CASSQDLVTGANEQFF

J: TRBJ2-3
V: TRBV9
size: -
D: TRBD2
DNA: TGTGCCAGCAGCCCTCCGACTAGCGGGGGCCTAAGGGATACGCAGTATTTT
CDR3: CASSPPTSGGLRDTQYF

J: TRBJ1-5
V: TRBV29-1
size: -
D: -
DNA: TGCAGCGTTGAAGATGCAGATAGCAATCAGCCCCAGCATTTT
CDR3: CSVEDADSNQPQHF

J: TRBJ1-5
V: TRBV6-2/TRBV6-3
size: few
D: -
DNA: TGTGCCAGCAGGACGATGGGCAATCAGCCCCAGCATTTT
CDR3: CASRTMGNQPQHF

J: TRBJ2-3
V: TRBV11-2
size: -
D: -
DNA: TGTGCCAGCAGCTTAGAGGCCCTTAGTAGAGATACGCAGTATTTT
CDR3: CASSLEALSRDTQYF

J: TRBJ1-2
V: TRBV6-5
size: -
D: -
DNA: TGTGCCAGCAGTCCATACCCAGAGGGCTACACCTTC
CDR3: CASSPYPEGYTF

J: TRBJ1-1
V: TRBV5-1
size: -
D: TRBD1
DNA: TGCGCCAGCAGCGGACAGGGCCTCTTCGTCGAAGCTTTCTTT
CDR3: CASSGQGLFVEAFF

J: TRBJ1-1
V: TRBV3-1
size: many
D: TRBD1
DNA: TGTGCCAGCAGCACCCGACAGGGGGCAGTCACTGAAGCTTTCTTT
CDR3: CASSTRQGAVTEAFF